This T cell receptor beta chain derives from a study of somatic mutations in cytotoxic T cells in rheumatoid arthritis. Study-wide background: Peripheral blood samples of around 30 ml EDTA were taken from patients directly after diagnosis and before treatment. The study, taken as a whole, reports: Compared with age-matched healthy controls, rheumatoid arthritis patients did not differ significantly in CD8+ T-cell clonality. No correction for multiple comparisons was applied to the slight TRBV07 underrepresentation in rheumatoid arthritis patients.

Produced via immunoSEQ multiplex PCR; TCRdb's table is partial and in-frame only. The table has under 13,000 clones, 79% seen once. The germline V gene encodes CDR1 SGHAT and CDR2 FQNNGV. This CDR3 spans 13 amino acids. Trimming left V 2 bases short and J 4 bases short, with 8 bases between. Note on this clone: Its antigen remains unknown.

The V call is TRBV11-2, the J call TRBJ1-2; no clear D. Sequencing used CD8+ T cells sorted from blood. The receptor's source is an adult with rheumatoid arthritis. The CDR3 bases are TGTGCCAGCAGCTTATACGGGTCCTATGGCTACACCTTC. It is translated as CASSLYGSYGYTF.